Listed below are T cell receptor beta chains from one sample, sequenced in a study of T cells in Graves' hyperthyroidism and ophthalmopathy. Each CDR3 protein is one row after TCRdb ran MiXCR on the multiplex PCR reads. This table has about 710,000 distinct CDR3 sequences, roughly 15% appearing once. Source material: blood. The receptors stem from a man between 18 and 35 years old with Graves' hyperthyroidism. CDR3s include the opening cysteine and the closing phenylalanine or tryptophan. D genes are given only for firm matches. Size is omitted from some rows. Given values are once, few, many or a class for expanded clones.

D gene	J gene	V gene	clone size	CDR3 protein	CDR3 DNA
TRBD2	TRBJ2-7	TRBV2	many	CASSLSSGSGYEQYF	TGTGCCAGCAGCCTCTCTAGCGGGAGTGGTTACGAGCAGTACTTC
TRBD1	TRBJ2-7	TRBV2	-	CASRVTGGAYEQYF	TGTGCCAGCAGGGTGACAGGGGGGGCCTACGAGCAGTACTTC
-	TRBJ1-5	TRBV7-3	many	CASSFARGQPQHF	TGTGCCAGCAGCTTCGCCAGGGGTCAGCCCCAGCATTTT
-	TRBJ2-2	TRBV19	-	CASSGQTTGELFF	TGTGCCAGTAGTGGGCAGACCACCGGGGAGCTGTTTTTT
TRBD1	TRBJ2-7	TRBV5-1	few	CASSPGQGPLEQYF	TGCGCCAGCAGCCCGGGACAGGGTCCTCTCGAGCAGTACTTC
-	TRBJ2-1	TRBV18	-	CASSPRSGILIHNEQFF	TGTGCCAGCTCACCACGAAGCGGAATCCTAATTCACAATGAGCAGTTCTTC
TRBD2	TRBJ2-7	TRBV27	few	CASSSRLAGLYEQYF	TGTGCCAGCAGTTCCAGACTAGCGGGACTCTACGAGCAGTACTTC
-	TRBJ1-1	TRBV20-1	many	CSARDQGTEAFF	TGCAGTGCTCGAGATCAGGGCACTGAAGCTTTCTTT
-	TRBJ2-1	TRBV4-1	-	CASSQVVGDNEQFF	TGCGCCAGCAGCCAAGTGGTGGGAGACAATGAGCAGTTCTTC
-	TRBJ1-1	TRBV29-1	few	CSVGLMMGTEAFF	TGCAGCGTGGGGCTAATGATGGGAACTGAAGCTTTCTTT
-	TRBJ1-6	TRBV27	few	CASTSTRGNSPLHF	TGTGCCAGCACCAGTACCCGGGGTAATTCACCCCTCCACTTT
TRBD2	TRBJ2-1	TRBV10-3	many	CAISEGRPSGYNEQFF	TGTGCCATCAGTGAGGGGAGGCCTAGCGGATACAATGAGCAGTTCTTC
-	TRBJ2-5	TRBV12-3/TRBV12-4	many	CASRHYREGETQYF	TGTGCCAGCAGACACTACAGGGAGGGAGAGACCCAGTACTTC
TRBD1	TRBJ2-5	TRBV20-1	-	CSAGDRGKETQYF	TGCAGTGCGGGGGACAGGGGTAAAGAGACCCAGTACTTC
-	TRBJ2-7	TRBV28	few	CASISVGARYSYEQYF	TGTGCCAGCATCTCGGTAGGGGCCCGATACTCCTACGAGCAGTACTTC
-	TRBJ1-2	TRBV12-3/TRBV12-4	-	CASSFDEASGYTF	TGTGCCAGCAGTTTCGACGAGGCCTCCGGCTACACCTTC
TRBD2	TRBJ2-1	TRBV28	many	CASLPRGGRDRREQFF	TGTGCCAGCCTCCCAAGAGGCGGGAGGGACCGGCGTGAGCAGTTCTTC
TRBD2	TRBJ2-1	TRBV5-6	-	CASSSSAAGGPHNEQFF	TGTGCCAGCAGCTCGTCGGCAGCGGGAGGGCCGCACAATGAGCAGTTCTTC
TRBD1	TRBJ1-5	TRBV19	few	CASTAGTGPHQPQHF	TGTGCCAGTACCGCCGGGACAGGGCCTCATCAGCCCCAGCATTTT
TRBD1	TRBJ1-4	TRBV28	many	CASNLQGAREKLFF	TGTGCCAGCAACCTACAGGGGGCACGGGAAAAACTGTTTTTT
-	TRBJ1-1	TRBV2	many	CASSEVWGGEAFF	TGTGCCAGCAGTGAAGTATGGGGCGGAGAGGCTTTCTTT
-	TRBJ1-5	TRBV20-1	-	CSAGRVRGLISNQPQHF	TGCAGTGCGGGAAGGGTTAGAGGGTTAATAAGCAATCAGCCCCAGCATTTT
-	TRBJ1-5	TRBV28	many	CASSLPKWPQHF	TGTGCCAGCAGCCTGCCAAAGTGGCCCCAGCATTTT
TRBD2	TRBJ2-7	TRBV20-1	-	CSARAGGFYEQYF	TGCAGTGCTAGAGCGGGAGGGTTCTACGAGCAGTACTTC
TRBD2	TRBJ2-1	TRBV6-2/TRBV6-3	few	CASSSLLAGGPSAQFF	TGTGCCAGCAGTTCTCTACTAGCGGGGGGCCCTTCGGCGCAGTTCTTC
TRBD2	TRBJ2-4	TRBV27	once	CASRLAGGDIQYF	TGTGCCAGCAGGCTAGCGGGAGGAGACATTCAGTACTTC
-	TRBJ2-2	TRBV7-2	-	CASSSAMNTGELFF	TGTGCCAGCAGCTCGGCAATGAACACCGGGGAGCTGTTTTTT
-	TRBJ2-6	TRBV10-3	few	CAISPEQVSLGANVLTF	TGTGCCATCTCCCCGGAACAGGTCTCTCTCGGGGCCAACGTCCTGACTTTC
-	TRBJ1-1	TRBV28	many	CASTPDGVRRGTEAFF	TGTGCCAGCACCCCTGACGGCGTCAGGCGGGGCACTGAAGCTTTCTTT
-	TRBJ1-5	TRBV7-9	few	CASAFSNQPQHF	TGTGCCAGCGCGTTCAGCAATCAGCCCCAGCATTTT
-	TRBJ2-1	TRBV2	many	CASSEDGPGRSYNEQFF	TGTGCCAGCAGTGAAGATGGCCCAGGCCGCTCCTACAATGAGCAGTTCTTC